This T cell receptor beta chain originates from a study of patients and donors after allogeneic stem cell transplantation. This clonotype was recorded a few times. This CDR3 comprises 13 residues. Germline V gene data show CDR1 as MNHEY and CDR2 as SMNVEV (reference sequence). Trimming took 7 bases from V and 8 from J, leaving 12 bases between them. TCRdb called the RT-PCR reads again in MiXCR, with one record for every CDR3 protein. This repertoire shows about 15,000 distinct CDR3 sequences, approximately 30% found once; its top ten account for more than 35%. V and J are TRBV27 and TRBJ1-6; D perhaps matches TRBD1 (5 bases). The TCR sequence derives from a human donor who was either an allogeneic HSCT recipient or a stem cell or donor lymphocyte infusion donor (not recorded which). It is not recorded whose cells these are; they may come from a transplant donor. The specimen sequenced was blood, either unsorted or a sorted T cell fraction (not recorded which). As DNA, the CDR3 is TGTGCCAGCAAACGGGACCTACATTCACCCCTCCACTTT. Translation gives CASKRDLHSPLHF.